The sequence of this T cell receptor (beta chain) was determined in a study of cytomegalovirus exposure and HLA in healthy donors. Study outcomes and limitations: Per a prior analysis, the majority of TCR beta V segments were productive roughly 87% or roughly 30% of the time. A later analysis revealed that TCR association rates differed between HLA loci, peaking at DRB1 and bottoming out at HLA-C. Follow-up analysis later connected one missense variant in DCLRE1C with trimming of TCR beta V- and J-genes.

Germline V gives CDR1 GTSNPN, CDR2 SVGIG (reference sequence). CDR3 size: 13 residues. V gave up 4 bases and J gave up 6 bases; unmatched junction bases: 2. In the case of this clone: Its target is unknown.

Both 60 Vbeta primers and 13 Jbeta primers went into the PCR. Generated by immunoSEQ multiplex PCR, the TCRdb table keeps only in-frame clones and is missing some. The sample includes roughly 120,000 clones, 80% to 90% of them seen just once. Although they were nominally healthy when sampled, donors likely had unrecorded immune exposures. The receptor's source is a woman aged 30 to 39 in good health and CMV-seronegative. The genes are TRBV30 and TRBJ1-6; 8 bases line up with TRBD1. The specimen was PBMCs. DNA for the CDR3: TGTGCCTGGACTGGACAGGGTAATTCACCCCTCCACTTT. Its translation is CAWTGQGNSPLHF.